Sequencing of this T cell receptor beta chain was carried out in a study of cytomegalovirus exposure and HLA in healthy donors. Regarding the study as a whole: Most TCR sequences proved rare, with some public TCRs found in many donors.

CDR1 is LNHDA and CDR2 is SQIVND in the germline V gene (reference sequence). The V and J ends lost 6 bases and 3 bases, in that order; junction bases with no gene match: 6. CDR3 size: 14 residues. Of note for this clone: As yet, its antigen is unknown.

PCR was performed using 60 Vbeta and 13 Jbeta primers. TCRdb keeps only in-frame clones here, not all; method: immunoSEQ multiplex PCR. The table has roughly 80,000 clones, about 60% seen once. The J gene is TRBJ1-1, the V gene TRBV19; 8 bases fit TRBD1. This sequence originates from a man in his thirties or forties in good health and CMV-seropositive. Sequenced material: PBMCs. The CDR3 nucleotides are TGTGCCAGTAGGTTGGACAGGGTTGACACTGAAGCTTTCTTT. It codes for CASRLDRVDTEAFF.